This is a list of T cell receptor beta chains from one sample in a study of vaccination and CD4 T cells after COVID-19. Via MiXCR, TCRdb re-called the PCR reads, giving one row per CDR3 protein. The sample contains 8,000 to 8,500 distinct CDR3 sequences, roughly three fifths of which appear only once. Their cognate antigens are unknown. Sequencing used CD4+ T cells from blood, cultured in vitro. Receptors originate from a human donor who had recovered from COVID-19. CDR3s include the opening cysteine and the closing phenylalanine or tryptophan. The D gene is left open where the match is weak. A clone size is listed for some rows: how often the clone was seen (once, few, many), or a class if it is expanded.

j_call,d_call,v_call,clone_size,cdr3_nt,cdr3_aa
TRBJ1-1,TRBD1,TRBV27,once,TGTGCCAGCAGTTTACGTCCGCTATACAGGGGCACTGAAGCTTTCTTT,CASSLRPLYRGTEAFF
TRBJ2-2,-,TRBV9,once,TGTGCCAGCAGCGTTAGATACACCGGGGAGCTGTTTTTT,CASSVRYTGELFF
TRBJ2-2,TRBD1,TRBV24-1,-,TGTGCCACCAGTGATTTGGGGGACAGGGTAGGGGCCTCGAACACCGGGGAGCTGTTTTTT,CATSDLGDRVGASNTGELFF
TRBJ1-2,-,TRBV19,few,TGTGCCAGTAGTACGACAGACTATGGCTACACCTTC,CASSTTDYGYTF
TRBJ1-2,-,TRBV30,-,TGTGCCTGGAGTGTATCCGGGGCCTATGGCTACACCTTC,CAWSVSGAYGYTF
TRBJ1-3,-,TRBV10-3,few,TGTGCCATCACTCCGGGAACTTCGGGGGACACCATATATTTT,CAITPGTSGDTIYF
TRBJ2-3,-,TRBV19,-,TGTGCCAGTAGTATCGCCAGGGGAGCAGATACGCAGTATTTT,CASSIARGADTQYF
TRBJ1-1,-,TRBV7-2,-,TGTGCCAGCAGACAAGAAACAGGGATCGCTGAAGCTTTCTTT,CASRQETGIAEAFF
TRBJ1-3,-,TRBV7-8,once,TGTGCCAGCAGCTTAGGGGGGGGTAGTGGAAACACCATATATTTT,CASSLGGGSGNTIYF
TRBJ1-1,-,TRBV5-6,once,TGTGCCAGCAGCTTGGATGCAGGGGCCACTGAAGCTTTCTTT,CASSLDAGATEAFF
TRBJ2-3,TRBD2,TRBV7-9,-,TGTGCCAGCAGCTTAAGGACTAGCGGTCGCACAGATACGCAGTATTTT,CASSLRTSGRTDTQYF